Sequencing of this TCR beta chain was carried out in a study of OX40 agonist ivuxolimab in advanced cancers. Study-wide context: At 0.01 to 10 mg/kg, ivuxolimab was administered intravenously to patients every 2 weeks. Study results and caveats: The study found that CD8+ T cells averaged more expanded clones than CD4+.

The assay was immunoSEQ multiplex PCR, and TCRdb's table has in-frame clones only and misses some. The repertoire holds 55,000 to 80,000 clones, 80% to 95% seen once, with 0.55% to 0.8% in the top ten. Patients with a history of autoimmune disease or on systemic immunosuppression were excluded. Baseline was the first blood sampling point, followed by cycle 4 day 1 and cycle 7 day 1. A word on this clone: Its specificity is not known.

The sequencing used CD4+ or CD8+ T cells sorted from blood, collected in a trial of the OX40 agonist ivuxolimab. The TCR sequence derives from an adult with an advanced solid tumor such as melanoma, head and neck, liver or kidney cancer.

The CDR3 loop reads CASSSRTGEDGYTF. The CDR3 region has the DNA TGTGCCAGCAGCTCTAGGACAGGGGAGGATGGCTACACCTTC. This sequence joins TRBV7-3 and TRBJ1-2; TRBD1 agrees at 9 bases. The germline CDR1 and CDR2 sequences are SGHTA and FQGTGA. This CDR3 has 14 residues. J gave up 6 bases and V 4 bases, and 6 bases lay outside the gene matches.